Following are 6 T cell receptor beta chains from one sample sequenced in a study of shared clonotypes between healthy human individuals (dated by TCRdb to the early 2020s). The library was made by the immunoSEQ multiplex PCR assay. The table comes from immuneACCESS by way of TCRdb, which keeps in-frame sequences with V and J called. Part of the clones is missing from these tables; in studies checked, under half for an unresolved V gene and the rest for unknown reasons. The sample has around 440,000 clones on record, 70% to 80% of them singletons. Approximately 12% of the sample goes to the ten largest clones. Sample: PBMCs. The receptors derive from a woman in her thirties or forties in good health. Some clones in this sample may be carry-over from other donors' samples.

This CDR3 is CATSREDRDYGYTF. In nucleotides, the CDR3 is TGTGCCACCAGCAGAGAGGACAGGGACTATGGCTACACCTTC. The chain has TRBV15 and TRBJ1-2, with TRBD1 matching 8 bases. V lost 0 bases, J lost 3 bases, and 0 bases stayed unmatched. The CDR3 has 14 amino acids. From germline, CDR1 is LNHNV and CDR2 YYDKDF (reference sequence).

The rearrangement uses TRBV7-8 and TRBJ2-7, with D perhaps given as TRBD1 or TRBD2 (6 bases each). Germline CDR1 is SGHVS and CDR2 is FQNEAQ. There are 17 residues in the CDR3. Trimming stripped 5 bases from V and 0 bases from J, with 20 bases between. CDR3 sequence (DNA): TGTGCCAGCAGCGGAGCTGGAGGGGGGACATTCTCCTACGAGCAGTACTTC. It codes for CASSGAGGGTFSYEQYF. Based on the CDR3 plus reference TRBV7-8 and TRBJ2-7, the full variable domain is GAGVSQSPRYKVAKRGQDVALRCDPISGHVSLFWYQQALGQGPEFLTYFQNEAQLDKSGLPSDRFFAERPEGSVSTLKIQRTQQEDSAVYLCASSGAGGGTFSYEQYFGPGTRLTVT.

This clone was counted between two and nine times. This rearrangement joins TRBV28 to TRBJ2-6; TRBD1 matches at 7 bases. Germline V gives CDR1 MDHEN, CDR2 SYDVKM. CDR3 length equals 18 residues. J was trimmed by 3 bases and V by 2 bases; bases with no gene match: 10. In DNA, the CDR3 is TGTGCCAGCAGTTTACGTCGGGACAGTAGTTTTGGGGCCAACGTCCTGACTTTC. Translating it yields CASSLRRDSSFGANVLTF.

The genes are TRBV7-6 and TRBJ2-7, with 9 bases aligning to TRBD2. Trimming took 2 bases from V and 6 from J; bases not matched to a gene: 8. Germline V gene data show CDR1 as SGHVS and CDR2 as FNYEAQ. The CDR3 length is 15 residues. The CDR3 DNA follows: TGTGCCAGCAGCTTAAACCCGCGGGAGGGTGGCGAGCAGTACTTC. Translation gives CASSLNPREGGEQYF.

This sequence joins TRBV14 and TRBJ2-1, with 12 bases fitting TRBD1. CDR1 SGHDN and CDR2 FVKESK come from the germline V gene. Losses at the gene ends were 4 bases for V and 8 bases for J; bases not matched to a gene: 9. The CDR3 extends over 16 amino acids. The CDR3, as DNA: TGTGCCAGCAGCCGGACGAAGGGGACAGGGGGCGATGAGCAGTTCTTC. It specifies CASSRTKGTGGDEQFF.

V usage is TRBV5-1 and J usage is TRBJ2-3; D might be TRBD1 (6 bases). The germline CDR1 and CDR2 sequences are SGHRS and YFSETQ. The CDR3 spans 14 residues. Trimming took off 3 bases at V and 4 bases at J, with 12 bases between the two ends. CDR3 residues: CASSYQGIPDTQYF. The CDR3 DNA sequence: TGCGCCAGCAGCTACCAGGGGATCCCAGATACGCAGTATTTT.